The clone carrying this T cell receptor beta chain was found a few times. Other nucleotide sequences in the sample specify the same CDR3. The sample belongs to a study of CD8+ T cells in alopecia areata. Sequencing relied on a cDNA template that was reverse transcribed from extracted RNA. Generated by immunoSEQ multiplex PCR, the TCRdb table keeps only in-frame clones and is missing some. The data contain approximately 82,000 clones, roughly 51% of them singletons. CDR1 and CDR2 (germline): SEHNR, FQNEAQ (reference sequence). Trimming removed 6 bases at V and 7 bases at J, with 10 bases between. The CDR3 length is 12 residues.

Sequencing was carried out using NKG2D-high CD8+ T cells sorted from blood. This rearrangement joins TRBV7-9 to TRBJ1-5, with TRBD1 as a possible D gene (5 bases). The receptor was derived from a human donor with alopecia areata. The CDR3 reads CASSLGDQPQHF. The CDR3 DNA reads TGTGCCAGCAGTCTGGGGGACCAGCCCCAGCATTTT.